The source of this T cell receptor (beta chain) is a study of blood T cell repertoires in COVID-19. Looking at the study overall: Samples representing acute and convalescent COVID-19 were sourced from the United States, Italy and Spain.

This CDR3 spans 15 amino acids. V lost 4 bases and J lost 2, with 11 bases in between. CDR1 and CDR2 from the germline V gene are SGHAT and FQDESV (reference sequence). This clone came up once. Source study methods: Estimates of nucleated cell counts were drawn from the amplification of reference gene primers. Measured with immunoSEQ multiplex PCR; TCRdb has only the in-frame clones, and not every one. For V, J and clone size, that table is used; D and trimming come from the DNA. This table has about 300,000 clones, roughly 86% appearing once. No more than 2 weeks before study entry, exposed participants had met a case of COVID-19.

The origin of this receptor is a woman aged 50 to 60 who had been exposed to COVID-19. V is TRBV11-1 and J is TRBJ1-4, with D unresolved. The sequenced sample consisted of PBMCs or T cells enriched from blood (not recorded which). The CDR3, as DNA: TGTGCCAGCAGCTCCAGACATGCGACTAATGAAAAACTGTTTTTT. Translating it yields CASSSRHATNEKLFF.